This TCR beta chain was sequenced during a study of blood T cell repertoires in COVID-19. Looking at the study overall: Spain, Italy and the United States supplied samples that represented acute and convalescent COVID-19.

Trimming removed 5 bases at V and 4 bases at J, with 11 bases between. CDR3 length: 13 residues. Germline V CDR1 and CDR2: LNHDA, SQIVND (reference sequence). Under the authors' procedure: Estimates of nucleated cell counts were drawn from the amplification of reference gene primers. Clones were sequenced by immunoSEQ multiplex PCR, and TCRdb holds only the in-frame ones, with some missing. The V and J calls and clone size were taken over from that table, and D and trimming were inferred from the DNA. The data hold tens of thousands of clones, with around 90% observed a single time. The V and J genes are TRBV19 and TRBJ1-2; D is unclear. The sequencing sample was made of peripheral blood. The receptor comes from a man in his sixties with acute or convalescent COVID-19. The chain's CDR3 is CASSPATGYGYTF. DNA for the CDR3: TGTGCCAGTAGTCCCGCGACGGGCTATGGCTACACCTTC. Supplemented by reference TRBV19 and TRBJ1-2, the full variable domain reads DGGITQSPKYLFRKEGQNVTLSCEQNLNHDAMYWYRQDPGQGLRLIYYSQIVNDFQKGDIAEGYSVSREKKESFPLTVTSAQKNPTAFYLCASSPATGYGYTFGSGTRLTVV.